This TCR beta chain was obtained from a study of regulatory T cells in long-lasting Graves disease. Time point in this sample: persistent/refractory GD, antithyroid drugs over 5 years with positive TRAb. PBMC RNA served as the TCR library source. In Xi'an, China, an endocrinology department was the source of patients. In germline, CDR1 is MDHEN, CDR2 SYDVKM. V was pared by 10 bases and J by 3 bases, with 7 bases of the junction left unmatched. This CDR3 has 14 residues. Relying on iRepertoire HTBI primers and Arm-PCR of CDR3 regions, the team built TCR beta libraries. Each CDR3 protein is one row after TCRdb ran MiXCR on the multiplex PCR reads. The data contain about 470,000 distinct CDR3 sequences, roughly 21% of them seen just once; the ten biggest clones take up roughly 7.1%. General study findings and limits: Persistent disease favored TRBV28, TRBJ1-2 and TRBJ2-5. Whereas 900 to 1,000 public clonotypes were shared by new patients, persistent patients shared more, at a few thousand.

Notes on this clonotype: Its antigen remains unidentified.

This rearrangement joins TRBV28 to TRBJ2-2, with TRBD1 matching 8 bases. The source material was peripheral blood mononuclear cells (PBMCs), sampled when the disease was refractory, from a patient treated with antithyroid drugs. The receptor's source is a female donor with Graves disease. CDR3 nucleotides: TGTGCCATCCGACAGGGGTTTGACACCGGGGAGCTGTTTTTT. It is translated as CAIRQGFDTGELFF. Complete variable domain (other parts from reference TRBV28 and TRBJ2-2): DVKVTQSSRYLVKRTGEKVFLECVQDMDHENMFWYRQDPGLGLRLIYFSYDVKMKEKGDIPEGYSVSREKKERFSLILESASTNQTSMYLCAIRQGFDTGELFFGEGSRLTVL.